These 21 T cell receptor beta chains came from one sample sequenced in a study of cytomegalovirus exposure and HLA in healthy donors. Both 60 Vbeta primers and 13 Jbeta primers went into the PCR. The assay was immunoSEQ multiplex PCR, and TCRdb's table has in-frame clones only and misses some. Here the sample spans 120,000 to 150,000 clones, about 80% being singletons. Sequencing input: PBMCs. These receptors all stem from a male donor in good health and CMV-seropositive.

CDR3: CATSRVSTGDEQYF. The CDR3 DNA sequence: TGTGCCACCAGCAGAGTTTCGACAGGAGACGAGCAGTACTTC. The chain joins TRBV15 to TRBJ2-7, with a possible D match to TRBD1 (6 bases). The V and J ends lost 1 base and 5 bases respectively, with 12 bases between them. The germline CDR1 and CDR2 sequences are LNHNV and YYDKDF (reference sequence). The CDR3 consists of 14 residues.

The CDR3 region is CASRRGQGSYEQYF. In DNA, the CDR3 is TGTGCCAGCAGAAGGGGACAGGGGTCCTACGAGCAGTACTTC. This rearrangement joins TRBV6-5 to TRBJ2-7, with 10 bases aligning to TRBD1. J lost 1 base, V lost 6 bases, and 3 bases had no gene match. CDR1 is MNHEY, CDR2 SVGAGI, per germline. This CDR3 region has 14 residues.

J is TRBJ1-1 and V is TRBV6-5; D is unclear. Trimming took 6 bases from V and 0 from J, leaving 8 bases between them. Per the germline V gene, CDR1 is MNHEY and CDR2 is SVGAGI. The CDR3 runs 13 residues. The CDR3: CASREDLNTEAFF. The CDR3 nucleotides read TGTGCCAGCAGGGAGGACTTGAACACTGAAGCTTTCTTT.

V is TRBV6-5 and J is TRBJ1-5; 9 bases map to TRBD1. Per the germline V gene, CDR1 is MNHEY and CDR2 is SVGAGI. The CDR3 has 14 residues. V shed 6 bases and J 5 bases; nucleotides not matched to a gene: 5. CDR3 residues: CASSLQGADQPQHF. For the CDR3, the DNA is TGTGCCAGCAGCCTACAGGGGGCGGATCAGCCCCAGCATTTT.

This chain uses TRBV7-6 with TRBJ1-5; tentatively, D is TRBD1 (6 bases). This CDR3 is 19 amino acids long. Germline V gene lookup returns CDR1 SGHVS and CDR2 FNYEAQ. V was pared by 8 bases and J by 0 bases, with 26 bases between. Here the CDR3 reads CASGRGEGVLAFSNQPQHF. Written as DNA, the CDR3 is TGTGCCAGCGGCCGGGGGGAGGGGGTGCTAGCTTTTAGCAATCAGCCCCAGCATTTT.

V usage is TRBV2 and J usage is TRBJ1-6; TRBD1 matches 7 bases. The germline CDR1 and CDR2 sequences are SNHLY and FYNNEI. The CDR3 runs 17 residues. V lost 8 bases to trimming and J lost 0 bases; unmatched junction nucleotides: 10. CDR3: CASGSTGQSSYNSPLHF. For the CDR3, the DNA is TGTGCCAGCGGGAGTACGGGACAGAGCTCCTATAATTCACCCCTCCACTTT.

This rearrangement joins TRBV9 to TRBJ1-5; 8 bases map to TRBD1. The CDR3 extends over 15 amino acids. CDR1 SGDLS and CDR2 YYNGEE come from the germline V gene. V shed 4 bases and J 5 bases; nucleotides not matched to a gene: 8. The CDR3 DNA reads TGTGCCAGCAGCCTCACAGGGGGTCACGATCAGCCCCAGCATTTT. It translates to CASSLTGGHDQPQHF. The full variable domain, its missing parts supplied by reference TRBV9 and TRBJ1-5, is DSGVTQTPKHLITATGQRVTLRCSPRSGDLSVYWYQQSLDQGLQFLIQYYNGEERAKGNILERFSAQQFPDLHSELNLSSLELGDSALYFCASSLTGGHDQPQHFGDGTRLSIL.

V usage is TRBV7-8 and J usage is TRBJ1-2, with TRBD1 matching 7 bases. The CDR3 totals 14 residues. With 5 bases clipped from V and 8 bases from J, the junction kept 11 bases outside the gene matches. Germline values: CDR1 SGHVS, CDR2 FQNEAQ. CDR3 DNA: TGTGCCAGCAGCCCTAGGGGGCAGGGCGACGGCTACACCTTC. This encodes CASSPRGQGDGYTF.

With regard to this clone: An end of the junction differs from the germline gene, which may be a read error. The CDR3 DNA reads as TGTTCCAGCAGCTTAATTGTCGGCGGTCACCGGAACACTGAAGCTTTCTTT. Translated, it gives CSSSLIVGGHRNTEAFF. The rearrangement joins TRBV7-9 to TRBJ1-1, with no clear D. Germline-derived CDR1 and CDR2 are SEHNR and FQNEAQ (reference sequence). The CDR3 covers 17 residues.

V gene TRBV21-1 combines with J gene TRBJ1-4; TRBD1, as called in the table, went unchecked against the DNA. TRBV21-1 is shown as a pseudogene. The CDR3 runs to 18 residues. The CDR3 region has the DNA TGTGCCAGCAGCAAATCTGACAGGGATAGGGGCCAAAATGAAAAACTGTTTTTT. The encoded protein is CASSKSDRDRGQNEKLFF.

The table lists this clone with a few counts. The V call is TRBV28, the J call TRBJ1-5, with 9 bases identical to TRBD1. This CDR3 is 14 amino acids long. The germline CDR1 and CDR2 sequences are MDHEN and SYDVKM. Unmatched junction bases numbered 7, after V lost 7 bases and J lost 6 bases. The DNA for the CDR3 is TGTGCCAGCATCCGGGACAGGGTCGGTCAGCCCCAGCATTTT. Its translation is CASIRDRVGQPQHF.

CDR3 residues: CASRPGAPDTQYF. In nucleotides, the CDR3 is TGTGCCAGCAGACCGGGAGCCCCAGATACGCAGTATTTT. The chain couples TRBV28 to TRBJ2-3, with D possibly TRBD2 on 6 matching bases. Germline-derived CDR1 and CDR2 are MDHEN and SYDVKM. Trimming cost V 6 bases and J 4 bases, with 11 bases left between them. CDR3 length equals 13 residues.

This sequence joins TRBV5-4 and TRBJ2-7, with 7 bases that match TRBD2. The CDR3 loop spans 14 amino acids. V lost 5 bases and J lost 4; bases outside the gene matches: 9. Germline assignment: CDR1 SGHNT and CDR2 YYREEE (reference sequence). CDR3 nucleotide sequence: TGTGCCAGCAGTCGGAGCGGGGAAAAATACGAGCAGTACTTC. Its translation is CASSRSGEKYEQYF.

This chain connects TRBV9 to TRBJ2-1, with D possibly TRBD2 on 5 matching bases. Germline CDR1 and CDR2: SGDLS and YYNGEE. The CDR3 is 17 residues long. V was clipped by 0 bases and J by 0 bases, with 13 bases between them. CDR3 nucleotides: TGTGCCAGCAGCGTAGCCCCACTAGGAACCTCCTACAATGAGCAGTTCTTC. This translates into CASSVAPLGTSYNEQFF.

A word on this clone: At one end the junction does not follow the germline gene, possibly because of a read error. The chain uses TRBV7-7 and TRBJ2-7; 13 nucleotides agree with TRBD2. The germline V gene encodes CDR1 SSHAT and CDR2 FNYEAQ (reference sequence). CDR3 length: 15 residues. In nucleotides, the CDR3 is TGTGCTAGCAGTCCACTAGCGGGGGGGTCCTACGAGCAGTACTTC. Its translation is CASSPLAGGSYEQYF.

The chain couples TRBV7-8 to TRBJ2-5; 9 nucleotides align to TRBD1. Per the germline V gene, CDR1 is SGHVS and CDR2 is FQNEAQ. The J segment lost 3 bases and the V segment lost 5 bases, leaving 4 bases of the junction unmatched. The CDR3 runs 14 residues. CDR3 loop: CASSPRDREETQYF. The CDR3, as DNA: TGTGCCAGCAGCCCCCGGGACAGGGAAGAGACCCAGTACTTC.

The chain employs TRBV9 and TRBJ2-2; 9 bases fit TRBD2. In germline, CDR1 is SGDLS, CDR2 YYNGEE. Trimming took 6 bases from V and 8 from J; bases not matched to a gene: 8. This CDR3 spans 14 amino acids. The CDR3 region is CASTLGGGVGELFF. CDR3 DNA: TGTGCCAGCACGCTCGGCGGGGGGGTGGGGGAGCTGTTTTTT.

The chain is built from TRBV27 and TRBJ2-3; the match to TRBD2 covers 11 bases. V gave up 5 bases and J gave up 2 bases; unmatched junction bases: 9. Looked up from germline, CDR1 is MNHEY and CDR2 is SMNVEV (reference sequence). The CDR3 runs to 17 residues. In nucleotides, the CDR3 is TGTGCCAGCAGTCTGACTAGCGGGGTCCACCCCACAGATACGCAGTATTTT. This gives the protein CASSLTSGVHPTDTQYF.

This chain uses TRBV4-3 with TRBJ1-2, with D perhaps TRBD1 (5 bases). CDR3 size: 14 residues. Germline lookup yields CDR1 LGHNA and CDR2 YSLEER. Trimming cost V 0 bases and J 7 bases, with 12 bases left between them. The CDR3 here is CASSQDAGSGGYTF. DNA of the CDR3: TGCGCCAGCAGCCAAGATGCAGGGTCGGGTGGCTACACCTTC.

The V and J genes are TRBV6-5 and TRBJ2-7; 9 bases line up with TRBD1. This CDR3 comprises 12 residues. With V trimmed by 6 bases and J by 3 bases, 0 bases remained unmatched. Germline CDR1 MNHEY, CDR2 SVGAGI. In DNA, the CDR3 is TGTGCCAGCAGGACAGGGGGCTACGAGCAGTACTTC. Protein: CASRTGGYEQYF.

V and J are TRBV7-9 and TRBJ2-7; 11 positions match TRBD2. Germline V gene data show CDR1 as SEHNR and CDR2 as FQNEAQ (reference sequence). Trimming took 4 bases from V and 5 from J; bases not matched to a gene: 4. This CDR3 has 14 residues. CDR3 region: CASSYGTSGHEQYF. The CDR3 DNA follows: TGTGCCAGCAGCTACGGGACTAGCGGACACGAGCAGTACTTC.